Listed below are T cell receptor beta chains from one sample, sequenced in a study of liver allograft versus peripheral blood T cells. TCRdb passed the reads through MiXCR, listing each CDR3 protein once. The table records about 7,300 distinct CDR3 sequences, under 20% of them present only once. The receptors shown here come from a human patient who had a liver transplant. Certain T cells may be donor cells from the graft. The CDR3 runs from the conserved cysteine through the conserved F or W. D genes are given only for firm matches. Clone size, where shown, is once, few, many, or a class for clones that have expanded.

clone_size d_call j_call v_call cdr3_nt cdr3_aa
few TRBD2 TRBJ2-1 TRBV20-1 TGCAGTGCTGGGGGGGGAGGGAGCTCCTACAATGAGCAGTTCTTC CSAGGGGSSYNEQFF
few TRBD2 TRBJ2-1 TRBV7-2 TGTGCCAGCAGCCTCCTTGGAGCGGGGGACTACAATGAGCAGTTCTTC CASSLLGAGDYNEQFF
many TRBD2 TRBJ2-1 TRBV28 TGTGCCAGCAGTTTACTAGCGGGGGGGAATGAGCAGTTCTTC CASSLLAGGNEQFF
few NA TRBJ1-2 TRBV9 TGTGCCAGCAGTCGTGCCCTAACTGGCTACACCTTC CASSRALTGYTF
medium-sized TRBD1 TRBJ2-5 TRBV29-1 TGCAGCGTTGTTGAGGACAGGGGCACCCAAGAGACCCAGTACTTC CSVVEDRGTQETQYF
medium-sized NA TRBJ1-2 TRBV7-9 TGTGCCAGCAGCTCCTATTGGTCTAAGGGCTACACCTTC CASSSYWSKGYTF
few NA TRBJ1-2 TRBV5-4 TGTGCCAGCAGCTTAGAACAGGGAGGTGGCTACACCTTC CASSLEQGGGYTF
few NA TRBJ1-3 TRBV12-3/TRBV12-4 TGTGCCAGCAGTTTCGCAGGGCTTGGAAACACCATATATTTT CASSFAGLGNTIYF
medium-sized NA TRBJ1-4 TRBV7-9 TGTGCCAGCAGCCCTAGTGGGATTTCTAATGAAAAACTGTTTTTT CASSPSGISNEKLFF
medium-sized NA TRBJ2-7 TRBV6-6 TGTGCCAGCATAATGGGTCCAAGCTCCTACGAGCAGTACTTC CASIMGPSSYEQYF
many NA TRBJ1-1 TRBV25-1 TGTGCCAGCAGTGAATACAGGGACACTGAAGCTTTCTTT CASSEYRDTEAFF
medium-sized NA TRBJ1-3 TRBV18 TGTGCCAGCTCACCACTCGCACAGGTGGGGCACACCATATATTTT CASSPLAQVGHTIYF
few TRBD2 TRBJ2-7 TRBV11-2 TGTGCCAGCAGCACCAGGGAGGGACACGAGCAGTACTTC CASSTREGHEQYF
medium-sized NA TRBJ1-3 TRBV6-5 TGTGCCAGCAGTTTTAACAGGGTTACGAACACCATATATTTT CASSFNRVTNTIYF
medium-sized TRBD1 TRBJ1-4 TRBV18 TGTGCCAGCTCCCCACAGGGGGCAACTAATGAAAAACTGTTTTTT CASSPQGATNEKLFF
medium-sized NA TRBJ2-2 TRBV18 TGTGCCAGCTCACTGTACCAGGGTAACACCGGGGAGCTGTTTTTT CASSLYQGNTGELFF
medium-sized TRBD1 TRBJ1-1 TRBV5-5 TGTGCCAGCAGCTTGGGGGACAGGAACACTGAAGCTTTCTTT CASSLGDRNTEAFF
medium-sized TRBD1 TRBJ1-1 TRBV6-6 TGTGCCAGCACCTCTCGTGGGACAGGGGTCACTGAAGCTTTCTTT CASTSRGTGVTEAFF
medium-sized TRBD1 TRBJ1-3 TRBV6-5 TGTGCCAGCAGCCGGGACAGGTTTTCTGGAAACACCATATATTTT CASSRDRFSGNTIYF
many NA TRBJ1-1 TRBV20-1 TGCAGTGCTATCCGTCAGAACACTGAAGCTTTCTTT CSAIRQNTEAFF
medium-sized NA TRBJ2-1 TRBV27 TGTGCCAGCAGTTTTACAGGGTCATCCTACAATGAGCAGTTCTTC CASSFTGSSYNEQFF
NA TRBD1 TRBJ1-2 TRBV18 TGTGCCAGCTCACCTGGGGGGCCGGGACAGTCCTTATTCGGGGGCTACACCTTC CASSPGGPGQSLFGGYTF
many NA TRBJ2-1 TRBV20-1 TGCAGTGCTGGTGGCGCATCGACTTACAATGAGCAGTTCTTC CSAGGASTYNEQFF
few TRBD2 TRBJ2-3 TRBV5-4 TGTGCCAGCAGCAAAATTTCGGTGGCTAGCGGGGCAGATACGCAGTATTTT CASSKISVASGADTQYF
medium-sized NA TRBJ1-1 TRBV6-1 TGTGCCAGCAGTGAAAGGCCCCCGGGCCTTGAAGCTTTCTTT CASSERPPGLEAFF
NA TRBD1 TRBJ2-2 TRBV20-1 TGCAGTGCAGACGGACAGGCCCCCGGGGAGCTGTTTTTT CSADGQAPGELFF
many NA TRBJ2-3 TRBV19 TGTGCCAGTAGTATCGCTAGGGGGAGCACAGATACGCAGTATTTT CASSIARGSTDTQYF
medium-sized TRBD1 TRBJ1-6 TRBV7-2 TGTGCCAGCAGCGCGTCCGGGACAGGACTTACAACCCTCCACTTT CASSASGTGLTTLHF
many TRBD1 TRBJ1-4 TRBV20-1 TGCAGTGCTTCTTTTGGGACAGGGGGCGGAAAACTGTTTTTT CSASFGTGGGKLFF
medium-sized NA TRBJ1-2 TRBV7-2 TGTGCCACCAGCCGGGAGGGCTATGGCTACACCTTC CATSREGYGYTF
few NA TRBJ1-4 TRBV12-3/TRBV12-4 TGTGCCAGCAGTACACAGGTTTTTAATGAAAAACTGTTTTTT CASSTQVFNEKLFF
medium-sized NA TRBJ1-2 TRBV7-2 TGTGCCAGCAGCTCTTACACCCCTAACTATGGCTACACCTTC CASSSYTPNYGYTF
many NA TRBJ2-7 TRBV29-1 TGCAGCGTTTCTCCAGGCGGGTCCTACGAGCAGTACTTC CSVSPGGSYEQYF
medium-sized TRBD1 TRBJ1-2 TRBV6-6 TGTGCCAGCAACAGACAGGGGGCAATTACTAACTATGGCTACACCTTC CASNRQGAITNYGYTF
few NA TRBJ1-5 TRBV2 TGTGCCAGCAGTGGGGGGTCAGGGAGTCAGCCCCAGCATTTT CASSGGSGSQPQHF
medium-sized NA TRBJ1-3 TRBV7-2 TGTGCCAGCAGCTTGGTCGCCTCTGGAAACACCATATATTTT CASSLVASGNTIYF
NA NA TRBJ2-7 TRBV12-3/TRBV12-4 TGTGCCAGCAGTCTTGGGGCCAATTACGAGCAGTACTTC CASSLGANYEQYF
NA NA TRBJ1-2 TRBV25-1 TGTGCCAGCAGTGAATCCAAAGACTATGGCTACACCTTC CASSESKDYGYTF
NA NA TRBJ1-3 TRBV25-1 TGTGCCAGCAGTGAATATGGGAGAAACACCATATATTTT CASSEYGRNTIYF
many NA TRBJ1-2 TRBV3-2 TGTGCCAGCAGCTTCCAGGGGGTTTCTGATGGCTACACCTTC CASSFQGVSDGYTF
medium-sized NA TRBJ1-3 TRBV28 TGTGCCAGCACCTTGGGGGGGGCTGGAAACACCATATATTTT CASTLGGAGNTIYF
few NA TRBJ2-7 TRBV2 TGTGCCAGCAGACGCCGGGACGCCTACGAGCAGTACTTC CASRRRDAYEQYF
medium-sized NA TRBJ1-1 TRBV10-3 TGTGCCATCAGTGAGTCGTGGGGCCGGGGTACTGAAGCTTTCTTT CAISESWGRGTEAFF
few NA TRBJ2-7 TRBV6-5 TGTGCCAGCAGGTTTAAATACGAGCAGTACTTC CASRFKYEQYF
NA NA TRBJ2-3 TRBV7-2 TGTGCCAGCAGCTTAAACGCAGATACGCAGTATTTT CASSLNADTQYF
many NA TRBJ1-5 TRBV6-2/TRBV6-3 TGTGCCAGCAGTTACCTTGGTGAAGGCAATCAGCCCCAGCATTTT CASSYLGEGNQPQHF
many TRBD1 TRBJ1-1 TRBV12-3/TRBV12-4 TGTGCCAGCAGTCGGACAGGGAGTTGGACTGAAGCTTTCTTT CASSRTGSWTEAFF
medium-sized TRBD1 TRBJ1-6 TRBV6-5 TGTGCCAGCAGCGGGACAGCTTCACCCCTCCACTTT CASSGTASPLHF
many NA TRBJ1-2 TRBV20-1 TGCAGTGCGGTTACCAGAGGAGGTGGCTACACCTTC CSAVTRGGGYTF
medium-sized NA TRBJ1-3 TRBV18 TGTGCCAGCTCACCCCTGGAAAACACCATATATTTT CASSPLENTIYF
medium-sized NA TRBJ1-1 TRBV7-2 TGTGCCAGCAGTCCTTTTTCCGGGACGGCCGAGGAGGCTTTCTTT CASSPFSGTAEEAFF
medium-sized NA TRBJ1-3 TRBV10-3 TGTGCCATCAGTGAGAGGACTGGAAACACCATATATTTT CAISERTGNTIYF